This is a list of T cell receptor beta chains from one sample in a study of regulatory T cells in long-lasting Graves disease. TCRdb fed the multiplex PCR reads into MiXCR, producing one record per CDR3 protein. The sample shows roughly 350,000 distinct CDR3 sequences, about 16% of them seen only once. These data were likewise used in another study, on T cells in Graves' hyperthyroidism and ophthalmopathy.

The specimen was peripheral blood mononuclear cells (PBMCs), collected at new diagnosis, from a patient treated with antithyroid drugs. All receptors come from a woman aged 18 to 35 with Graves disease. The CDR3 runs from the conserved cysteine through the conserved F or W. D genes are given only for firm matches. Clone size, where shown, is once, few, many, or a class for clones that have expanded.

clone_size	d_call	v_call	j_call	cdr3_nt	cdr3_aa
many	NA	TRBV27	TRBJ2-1	TGTGCCAGCAGTTCCCGGGGGACCAGCTCCTACAATGAGCAGTTCTTC	CASSSRGTSSYNEQFF
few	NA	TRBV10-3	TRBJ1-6	TGTGCCATCAGTGAGTCGCCGGAACGGGACCTCCACTTT	CAISESPERDLHF
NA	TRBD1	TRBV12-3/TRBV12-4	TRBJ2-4	TGTGCCAGCAGGCGGGGACAGGGAGCCAAAAACATTCGGTACTTC	CASRRGQGAKNIRYF
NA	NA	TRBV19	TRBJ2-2	TGTGCCAGTAGTGCCTCACCAGGAGGCGGGGAGCTGTTTTTT	CASSASPGGGELFF
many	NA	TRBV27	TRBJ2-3	TGTGCCAGCAGTCTAAGGCCCCCTTTCTTTTCGGGGGTTCAGACAGATACGCAGTATTTT	CASSLRPPFFSGVQTDTQYF
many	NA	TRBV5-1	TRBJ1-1	TGTGCCAGCAGCCCTAGGGGTATGAACACTGAAGCTTTCTTT	CASSPRGMNTEAFF
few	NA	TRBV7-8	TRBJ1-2	TGTGCCAGCAGCGCTACAGGGACGGGCTATGGCTACACCTTC	CASSATGTGYGYTF
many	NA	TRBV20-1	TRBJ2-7	TGCAGTGCATTGAGCTACGAGCAGTACTTC	CSALSYEQYF
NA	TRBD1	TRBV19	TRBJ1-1	TGTGCCAGTAGTTGGACAGGGCCCCCGAACACTGAAGCTTTCTTT	CASSWTGPPNTEAFF
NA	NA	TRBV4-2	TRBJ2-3	TGTGCCAGCAGCCAATTAAGTTCTGTAACGCAGTATTTT	CASSQLSSVTQYF
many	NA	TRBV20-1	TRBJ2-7	TGCAGTGCGGGGAATCCACAGGGAGAGTACGAGCAGTACTTC	CSAGNPQGEYEQYF
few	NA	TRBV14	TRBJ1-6	TGTGCCAGCAGCCAAGATCTAGTAGGGGTTTCACCCCTCCACTTT	CASSQDLVGVSPLHF
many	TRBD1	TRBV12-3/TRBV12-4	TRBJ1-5	TGTGCCAGCAGCCCGGGACAGCGTCGCAATCAGCCCCAGCATTTT	CASSPGQRRNQPQHF
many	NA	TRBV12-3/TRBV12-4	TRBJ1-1	TGTGCCAGCACAAGGGAGTCGACAGCGAACACTGAAGCTTTCTTT	CASTRESTANTEAFF
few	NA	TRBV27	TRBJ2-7	TGTGCCAGCAGTTTAAGCACGGGGATCAACTACGAGCAGTACTTC	CASSLSTGINYEQYF
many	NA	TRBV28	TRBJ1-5	TGTGCCAGCAGTTTATCAGGGGCCAATCAGCCCCAGCATTTT	CASSLSGANQPQHF
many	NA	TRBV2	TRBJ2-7	TGTACCAGCAAAAATCCCTACGAGCAGTACTTC	CTSKNPYEQYF
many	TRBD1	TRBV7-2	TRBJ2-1	TGTGCCAGCACCGGGACAGGGATCTACAATGAGCAGTTCTTC	CASTGTGIYNEQFF